The 8 T cell receptor beta chains given below trace back to one sample, sequenced in a study of blood T cells in healthy people across ages. For the second PCR, which ran for about 6 to 11 cycles, a sample-barcoded 5' primer and a J-beta primer mix were used. TCRdb passed the 5' RACE reads through MiXCR, listing each CDR3 protein once. Of around 670,000 distinct CDR3 sequences in the sample, around 31% were seen once. Sample: blood. Receptors were obtained from a woman of 80 years or more in good health.

This clonotype has ten or more counts. V and J are TRBV20-1 and TRBJ2-3; TRBD2 aligns across 8 bases. The germline V gene has CDR1 DFQATT and CDR2 SNEGSKA (reference sequence). The CDR3 loop spans 14 amino acids. The V segment lost 6 bases and the J segment 5 bases; nucleotides outside the gene matches: 10. The CDR3 DNA follows: TGCAGTGCGTCCTCGGGGGGGCTAATAGATACGCAGTATTTT. Its translation is CSASSGGLIDTQYF.

Remarks on this clonotype: Since a much larger clone is just one base distant, this may be a read error. The chain has TRBV24-1 and TRBJ1-2, with a tentative D call TRBD1 (5 bases). The CDR3 has 14 residues. Germline values: CDR1 KGHDR, CDR2 SFDVKD. V dropped 3 bases and J dropped 12 bases, with 19 bases sitting between them. This CDR3 reads CATSDGGSIHGHTF. In DNA, the CDR3 is TGTGCCACCAGTGATGGGGGTAGTATTCACGGCCACACCTTC.

The chain links TRBV7-8 to TRBJ2-7; 9 bases fit TRBD1. V lost 5 bases and J lost 2; bases outside the gene matches: 10. Germline V gene sequence: CDR1 SGHVS, CDR2 FQNEAQ. The CDR3 runs 16 residues. This chain's CDR3 is CASSASVGQGAYEQYF. In DNA form, the CDR3 reads TGTGCCAGCAGCGCCTCAGTGGGACAGGGAGCCTACGAGCAGTACTTC.

There are a few counts of this clonotype. This may be a read error, as it is one base from a much larger clone. The rearrangement uses TRBV5-1 and TRBJ2-5; TRBD1 is a possible D gene (6 bases). The germline V and J ends were trimmed by 4 bases and 11 bases, with 21 bases remaining between them. Germline V gene data show CDR1 as SGHRS and CDR2 as YFSETQ. This CDR3 region has 14 residues. Here the CDR3 DNA reads TGCGCCAGCAGCGCTTATACCAACAGGGATGAGCAGTACTTC. This encodes CASSAYTNRDEQYF.

This clonotype was recorded many times. J is TRBJ2-2 and V is TRBV5-1; D is perhaps TRBD1 (6 bases). The CDR3 runs to 14 residues. Per germline, CDR1 SGHRS and CDR2 YFSETQ. V lost 3 bases and J 1 base, leaving 7 bases between the germline ends. The CDR3 is CASSSQGNTGELFF. CDR3 DNA sequence: TGCGCCAGCAGCTCACAGGGGAACACCGGGGAGCTGTTTTTT.

CDR3 region: CASSPGAGYGTDTQYF. The CDR3 coding sequence is TGTGCCAGCAGCCCGGGGGCCGGGTATGGCACAGATACGCAGTATTTT. The chain combines TRBV5-6 with TRBJ2-3; tentatively, D is TRBD1 or TRBD2 (6 bases each). The V end lost 4 bases, the J end lost 1 base, and 16 bases lay between the germline ends. In germline, CDR1 is SGHDT, CDR2 YYEEEE. The CDR3 is 16 residues long.

In this sample, this clonotype turned up many times. J is TRBJ1-4 and V is TRBV11-2; 8 bases line up with TRBD1. V was pared by 5 bases and J by 5 bases, with 10 bases of the junction left unmatched. Germline-derived CDR1 and CDR2 are SGHAT and FQNNGV. This CDR3 comprises 16 residues. In nucleotides, the CDR3 is TGTGCCAGCAGCCCTCAGGGGGCCGGTTTCAATGAAAAACTGTTTTTT. This translates into CASSPQGAGFNEKLFF.

This chain uses TRBV19 with TRBJ1-1; D unclear. CDR3 length: 15 residues. Trimming removed 7 bases at V and 6 bases at J, with 21 bases between. Germline CDR1 reads LNHDA; CDR2 reads SQIVND (reference sequence). The CDR3 DNA sequence: TGTGCCAGTACGCCATATGGTAGACCAGACGCTGAAGCTTTCTTT. Protein product: CASTPYGRPDAEAFF.